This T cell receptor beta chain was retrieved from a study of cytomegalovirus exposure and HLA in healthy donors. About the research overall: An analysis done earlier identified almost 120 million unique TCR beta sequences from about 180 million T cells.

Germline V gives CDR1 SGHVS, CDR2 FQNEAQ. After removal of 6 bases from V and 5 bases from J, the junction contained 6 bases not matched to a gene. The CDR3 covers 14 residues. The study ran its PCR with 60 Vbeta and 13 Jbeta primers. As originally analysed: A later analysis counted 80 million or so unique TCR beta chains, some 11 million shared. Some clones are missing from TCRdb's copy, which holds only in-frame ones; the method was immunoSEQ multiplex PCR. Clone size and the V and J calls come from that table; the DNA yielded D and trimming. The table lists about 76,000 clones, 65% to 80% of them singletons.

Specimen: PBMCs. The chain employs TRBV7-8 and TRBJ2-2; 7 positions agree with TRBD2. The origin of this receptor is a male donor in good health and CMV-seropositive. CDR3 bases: TGTGCCAGCAGGGGGGGGTCGGGGACCGGGGAGCTGTTTTTT. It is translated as CASRGGSGTGELFF.